One and the same sample provided the 7 T cell receptor beta chains below, sequenced in a study of control samples from healthy donors and cancer patients. Produced via immunoSEQ multiplex PCR; TCRdb's table is partial and in-frame only. The table records 84,000 or so clones, 70% to 85% of them present only once. Sequenced material: PBMCs. These TCRs come from a man aged 55-75 years with head and neck cancer.

The rearrangement uses TRBV5-1 and TRBJ2-7; D tentatively fits TRBD1 or TRBD2 (5 bases each). V dropped 2 bases and J dropped 0 bases, with 15 bases sitting between them. CDR3 length equals 16 residues. Germline lookup yields CDR1 SGHRS and CDR2 YFSETQ. CDR3 sequence (DNA): TGCGCCAGCAGCTTCTCATGGGGGAGCAGCTCCTACGAGCAGTACTTC. It is translated as CASSFSWGSSSYEQYF. Variable domain in full (rest from reference TRBV5-1 and TRBJ2-7): KAGVTQTPRYLIKTRGQQVTLSCSPISGHRSVSWYQQTPGQGLQFLFEYFSETQRNKGNFPGRFSGRQFSNSRSEMNVSTLELGDSALYLCASSFSWGSSSYEQYFGPGTRLTVT.

V is TRBV6-1 and J is TRBJ2-7, with D tentatively TRBD1 (6 bases). This CDR3 contains 15 residues. V lost 0 bases and J lost 5, with 14 bases in between. CDR1 is MNHNS, CDR2 SASEGT, per germline. CDR3 in DNA: TGTGCCAGCAGTGAAGCGGGAGACAGGCATGACGAGCAGTACTTC. Its protein product is CASSEAGDRHDEQYF.

The chain has TRBV27 and TRBJ2-3; D may be TRBD2 (6 bases). Trimming shortened V by 6 bases and J by 1 base, and 14 bases separated the two germline ends. CDR1 and CDR2 from the germline V gene are MNHEY and SMNVEV (reference sequence). The CDR3 loop spans 15 amino acids. Here the CDR3 reads CASRPWVAGTDTQYF. CDR3 DNA sequence: TGTGCCAGCAGACCCTGGGTAGCGGGCACAGATACGCAGTATTTT.

V usage is TRBV11-2 and J usage is TRBJ2-3; 9 nucleotides match TRBD1. The germline gives CDR1 SGHAT, CDR2 FQNNGV. There are 16 residues in the CDR3. V lost 4 bases to trimming and J lost 7 bases; unmatched junction nucleotides: 12. CDR3 coding DNA: TGTGCCAGCAGCTCGTTGACAGGGGGGCGTGGGAATACGCAGTATTTT. The encoded protein is CASSSLTGGRGNTQYF.

The chain carries TRBV10-3 and TRBJ1-2; tentative D call: TRBD1 (5 bases). The V gene's germline CDR1 is ENHRY and CDR2 SYGVKD. Trimming pared 6 bases from V and 2 bases from J, leaving 13 bases between. This CDR3 contains 14 residues. Here the CDR3 reads CAISQTGGNYGYTF. The CDR3 DNA follows: TGTGCCATCAGCCAGACCGGGGGGAACTATGGCTACACCTTC.

The chain links TRBV6-2 or TRBV6-3 to TRBJ2-7; 7 bases are a match to TRBD2. Trimming cost V 1 base and J 1 base; bases outside gene matches: 7. The CDR3 sequence is 16 residues long. CDR1 is MNHEY and CDR2 is SVGEGT in the germline V gene. CDR3 amino acids: CASSYYSGGPSYEQYF. The DNA for the CDR3 is TGTGCCAGCAGTTACTATTCGGGAGGTCCTTCCTACGAGCAGTACTTC.

This chain joins TRBV29-1 and TRBJ2-7; 10 nucleotides agree with TRBD2. The CDR3 has 12 residues. Germline V gene lookup returns CDR1 SQVTM and CDR2 ANQGSEA. The V segment lost 5 bases and the J segment 4 bases; nucleotides outside the gene matches: 2. As DNA, the CDR3 is TGCAGCGTTCCAGCGGGAGGGTACGAGCAGTACTTC. This codes for CSVPAGGYEQYF.